The 17 T cell receptor beta chains presented below share a single source sample, sequenced in a study of neurological immune-mediated disorders. TCRdb ran MiXCR on the 5' RACE reads and lists one entry per CDR3 protein. There are tens of thousands of distinct CDR3 sequences in the sample; 12% occur only once, and approximately 11% lies in the top ten. The sample was PBMCs. The source is a woman in her sixties with HTLV-1-associated myelopathy (HAM/TSP).

In its sample, this clonotype was seen many times. The V call is TRBV5-5, the J call TRBJ1-2; D remains ambiguous. The CDR3 is made up of 13 amino acids. Germline CDR1 reads SGHKS; CDR2 reads YYEKEE (reference sequence). V lost 5 bases to trimming and J lost 1 base, with 9 bases between them. This chain's CDR3 is CASRPGINYGYTF. The CDR3 DNA reads as TGTGCCAGCAGGCCTGGAATTAACTATGGCTACACCTTC.

This clonotype was recorded at least ten times. The gene calls are TRBV29-1 and TRBJ2-2; TRBD2 matches at 13 bases. The CDR3 runs 17 residues. Looked up from germline, CDR1 is SQVTM and CDR2 is ANQGSEA. With V trimmed by 7 bases and J by 3 bases, 11 bases remained unmatched. DNA of the CDR3: TGCAGCGGCGGGGGACTAGCGGGAAGGGAGTACACCGGGGAGCTGTTTTTT. This gives the protein CSGGGLAGREYTGELFF.

The V gene is TRBV7-8, the J gene TRBJ1-2, with 8 bases lining up with TRBD1. Germline V gene lookup returns CDR1 SGHVS and CDR2 FQNEAQ. The CDR3 runs 16 residues. After removal of 5 bases from V and 13 bases from J, the junction contained 21 bases not matched to a gene. The CDR3 is CASSNKGQGPFLGLTF. DNA of the CDR3: TGTGCCAGCAGCAACAAAGGACAGGGACCTTTCTTAGGGCTCACCTTC.

The sample holds many counts of this clonotype. V is TRBV18 and J is TRBJ2-1; D might be TRBD1 (5 bases). This CDR3 is 15 amino acids long. The germline V and J ends were trimmed by 2 bases and 1 base, with 9 bases remaining between them. Germline-derived CDR1 and CDR2 are KGHSH and LQKENI. The CDR3 DNA is TGTGCCAGCTCACCAACAAAGGGGTCCTACAATGAGCAGTTCTTC. It specifies CASSPTKGSYNEQFF.

This clonotype was seen ten or more times. The V call is TRBV12-3 or TRBV12-4, the J call TRBJ2-3; 9 nucleotides agree with TRBD2. After removal of 8 bases from V and 6 bases from J, the junction contained 9 bases not matched to a gene. The length of the CDR3 is 14 residues. CDR3 in amino acids: CASQGGRATDTQYF. The CDR3 DNA reads TGTGCCAGCCAAGGCGGGAGGGCCACGGATACGCAGTATTTT.

This clonotype occurred many times. The chain links TRBV5-6 to TRBJ2-5; 7 bases map to TRBD1. J was trimmed by 3 bases and V by 4 bases; bases with no gene match: 3. The CDR3 sequence is 13 residues long. Germline V gives CDR1 SGHDT, CDR2 YYEEEE. The CDR3 DNA is TGTGCCAGCAGCCGAGGGACAGAAGAGACCCAGTACTTC. Its translation is CASSRGTEETQYF.

By its share, this clonotype is large (0.1 to 1%). The V call is TRBV29-1, the J call TRBJ2-1, with D tentatively TRBD1 or TRBD2 (6 bases each). Germline-derived CDR1 and CDR2 are SQVTM and ANQGSEA. The V end lost 8 bases, the J end lost 8 bases, and 16 bases lay between the germline ends. The CDR3 loop spans 12 amino acids. The DNA for the CDR3 is TGCAGCCTCAAAGGGGGGCACTATGAGCAGTTCTTC. Amino acids: CSLKGGHYEQFF.

The table lists this clonotype with many counts. The J gene is TRBJ1-5, the V gene TRBV2; the D gene is possibly TRBD1 (5 bases). CDR1 is SNHLY and CDR2 is FYNNEI in the germline V gene. Trimming cost V 5 bases and J 3 bases, with 17 bases left between them. This CDR3 comprises 16 residues. CDR3 loop: CASSLLPGGDNQPQHF. The CDR3 region has the DNA TGTGCCAGCAGTCTCCTTCCGGGGGGGGACAATCAGCCCCAGCATTTT.

Details on this clonotype: A read error may explain this, as a much larger clone is one base away. V usage is TRBV7-8 and J usage is TRBJ1-3; 11 bases map to TRBD1. Unmatched junction bases numbered 8, after V lost 2 bases and J lost 11 bases. Germline V gene sequence: CDR1 SGHVS, CDR2 FQNEAQ. CDR3 length: 15 residues. In DNA, the CDR3 is TGTGCCAGCAGCTTAAGAGGACAGGGGGCGAACCCCATATATTTT. This sequence encodes CASSLRGQGANPIYF.

The table lists this clonotype with many counts. The chain links TRBV28 to TRBJ1-6; D gene ambiguous. The V and J ends lost 5 bases and 0 bases respectively, with 14 bases between them. The CDR3 contains 17 residues. The germline V gene has CDR1 MDHEN and CDR2 SYDVKM. CDR3 residues: CASSPDTASSYNSPLHF. The CDR3 nucleotides read TGTGCCAGCAGTCCTGACACCGCCAGCTCCTATAATTCACCCCTCCACTTT.

Turning to this clonotype: Being one base from a much bigger clone, this may be a read error. The chain couples TRBV20-1 to TRBJ2-1; possible D gene TRBD2, 5 bases. The V gene's germline CDR1 is DFQATT and CDR2 SNEGSKA (reference sequence). V was pared by 3 bases and J by 8 bases, with 14 bases between. CDR3 length: 13 residues. The chain's CDR3 is CSASGMAIYEQFF. The CDR3 nucleotides read TGCAGTGCTAGCGGGATGGCCATCTATGAGCAGTTCTTC.

This chain joins TRBV5-1 and TRBJ2-1; the D gene could be TRBD1 or TRBD2 (5 bases each). The DNA end favors TRBJ2-7, so the J call may be wrong. This CDR3 region has 14 residues. Per the germline V gene, CDR1 is SGHRS and CDR2 is YFSETQ. The CDR3 sequence: CASSTSGASCEQYF. CDR3 bases: TGCGCCAGCAGCACCTCCGGGGCTAGCTGTGAGCAGTACTTC.

The table lists this clonotype with many counts. The chain has TRBV20-1 and TRBJ1-1, with a weak D call TRBD1 (5 bases). Trimming left V 2 bases short and J 1 base short, with 11 bases between. This CDR3 spans 14 amino acids. Germline V lookup: CDR1 DFQATT, CDR2 SNEGSKA (reference sequence). The CDR3 loop is CSARQGGSNTEAFF. The CDR3, as DNA: TGCAGTGCTAGACAGGGCGGGTCGAACACTGAAGCTTTCTTT.

This clonotype was counted many times. The rearrangement uses TRBV20-1 and TRBJ2-3; D remains unclear. The CDR3 extends over 11 amino acids. V was shortened by 3 bases and J by 5 bases, with 6 bases between the two germline ends. CDR1 and CDR2 (germline): DFQATT, SNEGSKA (reference sequence). CDR3 nucleotides: TGCAGTGCTAGTCACGTAGATACGCAGTATTTT. Translated, it gives CSASHVDTQYF.

This clonotype was seen ten or more times. The chain employs TRBV7-9 and TRBJ2-3, with D perhaps matching TRBD1 (5 bases). V lost 5 bases and J lost 0, with 15 bases in between. The CDR3 has 16 amino acids. Germline assignment: CDR1 SEHNR and CDR2 FQNEAQ (reference sequence). CDR3 bases: TGTGCCAGCAGCCCACGACAGACCAGTAGCACAGATACGCAGTATTTT. Its translation is CASSPRQTSSTDTQYF.

The CDR3 region is CASSPTGAYEQYF. For the CDR3, the DNA is TGTGCCAGCAGCCCGACGGGGGCCTACGAGCAGTACTTC. The chain recombines TRBV3-1 with TRBJ2-7; TRBD2 might be the D (6 bases). Looked up from germline, CDR1 is LGHDT and CDR2 is YNNKEL (reference sequence). The CDR3 spans 13 residues. V lost 4 bases and J 2 bases, leaving 9 bases between the germline ends.

In this sample, this clonotype turned up many times. This chain links TRBV6-5 with TRBJ2-1; unclear D gene. V lost 0 bases and J lost 6, with 9 bases in between. Germline assignment: CDR1 MNHEY and CDR2 SVGAGI. The CDR3 is made up of 14 amino acids. The CDR3 sequence is CASSYSRVRNEQFF. The CDR3, as DNA: TGTGCCAGCAGTTACTCTAGGGTTCGCAATGAGCAGTTCTTC.